This TCR beta chain is drawn from a study of PD-1 blockade in classical Hodgkin lymphoma. Study findings and constraints: Reported findings placed baseline TCR diversity lower in newly diagnosed patients (compared with healthy donors). Complete responders possessed baseline diversity comparable to newly diagnosed patients. Undefined causes, possibly disease activity or prior therapy, underlie the repertoire differences.

About this clone: Antigen: not known.

Autologous stem cell transplantation was followed by relapse in every patient, and brentuximab vedotin exposure varied. Data came from immunoSEQ multiplex PCR; TCRdb stores just in-frame clones and leaves some out. This table holds around 65,000 clones, approximately 89% found once. This clonotype was sampled from a human donor with classical Hodgkin lymphoma. Sample: peripheral blood mononuclear cells (PBMCs), taken at baseline.

The CDR3 DNA reads TGCGCCAGCAGCCAAGACTCAGGCGGGGGAGGGAACACCGGGGAGCTGTTTTTT. Protein product: CASSQDSGGGGNTGELFF. V usage is TRBV4-3 and J usage is TRBJ2-2, with 7 bases matching TRBD2. The CDR3 contains 18 residues. Germline V gene data show CDR1 as LGHNA and CDR2 as YSLEER. With 0 bases clipped from V and 1 base from J, the junction kept 8 bases outside the gene matches.